A single sample is the source of the 7 T cell receptor beta chains below, sequenced in a study of T cells in Graves' hyperthyroidism and ophthalmopathy. It was RNA transcripts that yielded the amplified TCR beta CDR3 regions. The TCR CDR3 was amplified in a first-round RT-PCR using the HTBI primer set. In TCRdb, the multiplex PCR reads were re-called with MiXCR into one record per CDR3 protein. The data hold fewer than 650,000 distinct CDR3 sequences, with less than 15% observed a single time. The material sequenced was blood. The receptors come from a woman aged 40 to 49 with Graves' hyperthyroidism.

The table lists this clonotype with a few counts. V and J are TRBV7-6 and TRBJ2-7, with 9 bases lining up with TRBD2. CDR1 is SGHVS, CDR2 FNYEAQ, per germline. CDR3 length: 17 residues. Unmatched junction bases numbered 10, after V lost 0 bases and J lost 4 bases. CDR3 coding DNA: TGTGCCAGCAGCTTAGCGGTGGCGGGAGGGCCTGAATACGAGCAGTACTTC. It is translated as CASSLAVAGGPEYEQYF.

This clonotype was seen only once. This chain joins TRBV20-1 and TRBJ2-7, with TRBD2 matching over 8 bases. The trim removed 1 base at V and 4 bases at J, leaving 3 bases unmatched. CDR1 is DFQATT and CDR2 is SNEGSKA in the germline V gene (reference sequence). The CDR3 consists of 13 residues. CDR3 residues: CSARGEREYEQYF. DNA of the CDR3: TGCAGTGCTAGAGGGGAGCGGGAGTACGAGCAGTACTTC.

This chain links TRBV24-1 with TRBJ2-2; D may be TRBD1 (5 bases). This CDR3 is built from 16 residues. V was cut by 3 bases and J by 6 bases, with 16 bases left in between. Germline values: CDR1 KGHDR, CDR2 SFDVKD. CDR3 amino acids: CATSDGPGMDPGELFF. The CDR3 coding sequence is TGTGCCACCAGTGATGGACCAGGGATGGATCCCGGGGAGCTGTTTTTT.

In this sample, this clonotype turned up many times. The J gene is TRBJ2-2, the V gene TRBV5-1, with D unresolved. The germline CDR1 and CDR2 sequences are SGHRS and YFSETQ. The CDR3 totals 15 residues. The V gene lost 0 bases and the J gene lost 1 base, with 7 bases spanning the gap. The CDR3 DNA is TGCGCCAGCAGCTTGGCCGGGCAGAACACCGGGGAGCTGTTTTTT. Translation: CASSLAGQNTGELFF.

This clonotype has at least ten counts. The rearrangement uses TRBV29-1 and TRBJ1-1, with D hard to call. The CDR3 sequence is 10 residues long. Germline V lookup: CDR1 SQVTM, CDR2 ANQGSEA. V lost 6 bases, J lost 10 bases, and 12 bases lay in between. This CDR3 reads CSVEESRAFF. DNA for the CDR3: TGCAGCGTAGAGGAGAGCCGAGCTTTCTTT. Full variable domain (remainder filled in from reference TRBV29-1 and TRBJ1-1): SAVISQKPSRDICQRGTSLTIQCQVDSQVTMMFWYRQQPGQSLTLIATANQGSEATYESGFVIDKFPISRPNLTFSTLTVSNMSPEDSSIYLCSVEESRAFFGQGTRLTVV.

This clonotype is a singleton in its sample. The chain carries TRBV7-8 and TRBJ2-1; 16 bases are a match to TRBD2. The CDR3 sequence is 19 residues long. Germline CDR1 reads SGHVS; CDR2 reads FQNEAQ. Losses at the gene ends were 4 bases for V and 4 bases for J; bases not matched to a gene: 10. CDR3 nucleotides: TGTGCCAGCAGCTCGCTCAACCCGGGACTAGCGGGAGGGTACAATGAGCAGTTCTTC. Protein sequence: CASSSLNPGLAGGYNEQFF.

In its sample, this clonotype was seen a few times. The junction departs from the called germline gene at one end, perhaps through a read error. The chain uses TRBV6-1 and TRBJ2-2; 8 positions match TRBD1. Germline CDR1 MNHNS, CDR2 SASEGT. This CDR3 is built from 16 residues. The DNA of the CDR3 is TGTGCCTGCAGTATCGGGACAGGTTGGGGGAGCTGGGAGCTGTTTTTT. Amino acid sequence: CACSIGTGWGSWELFF.